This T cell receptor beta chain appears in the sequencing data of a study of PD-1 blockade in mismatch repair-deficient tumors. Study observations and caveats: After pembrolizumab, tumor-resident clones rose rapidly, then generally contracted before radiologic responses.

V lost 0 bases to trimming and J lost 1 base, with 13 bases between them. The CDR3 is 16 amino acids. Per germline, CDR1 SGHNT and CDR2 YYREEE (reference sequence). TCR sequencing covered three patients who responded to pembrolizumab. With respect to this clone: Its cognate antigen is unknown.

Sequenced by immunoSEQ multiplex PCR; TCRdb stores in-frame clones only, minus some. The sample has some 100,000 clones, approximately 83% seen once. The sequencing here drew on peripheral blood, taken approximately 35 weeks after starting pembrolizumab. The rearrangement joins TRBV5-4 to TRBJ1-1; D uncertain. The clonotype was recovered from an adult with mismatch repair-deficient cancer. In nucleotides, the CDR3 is TGTGCCAGCAGCTTGGGCCTCGGGCCTCAGAACACTGAAGCTTTCTTT. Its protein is CASSLGLGPQNTEAFF.